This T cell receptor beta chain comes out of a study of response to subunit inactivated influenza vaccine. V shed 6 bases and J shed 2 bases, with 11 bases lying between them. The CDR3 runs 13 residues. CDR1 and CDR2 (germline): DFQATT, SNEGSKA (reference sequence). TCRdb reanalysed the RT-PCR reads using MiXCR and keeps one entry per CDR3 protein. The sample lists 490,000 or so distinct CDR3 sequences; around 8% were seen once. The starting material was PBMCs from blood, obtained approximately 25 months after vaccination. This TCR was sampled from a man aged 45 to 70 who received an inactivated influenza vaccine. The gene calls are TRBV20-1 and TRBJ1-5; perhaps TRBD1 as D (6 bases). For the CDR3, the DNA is TGCAGTGCCAACAGGGTACGCAATCAGCCCCAGCATTTT. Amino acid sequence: CSANRVRNQPQHF.